This T cell receptor beta chain came from a study of T cell responses to AZD1222 COVID-19 vaccine. Data came from immunoSEQ multiplex PCR; TCRdb stores just in-frame clones and leaves some out. The data show approximately 150,000 clones, 75% to 95% seen once. The study's findings and limits: Just a handful of people given AZD1222 tested seropositive at baseline. Donors in the cohort were predominantly white British and more often female, and clonal diversity was possibly underestimated. When two AZD1222 doses had been given, Spike-specific TCR breadth and depth rose. Only after the peak T cell response were repertoires sampled.

Germline assignment: CDR1 SGHRS and CDR2 YFSETQ. The V and J ends lost 4 bases and 4 bases, in that order; junction bases with no gene match: 5. The CDR3 is made up of 14 amino acids. Points on this clone: Its antigen remains unidentified.

The material was peripheral blood, obtained on day 0 of AZD1222 vaccination. The V and J genes are TRBV5-1 and TRBJ2-7, with 10 nucleotides matching TRBD2. The sequence was collected from an adult in good health. CDR3 loop: CASSQGGLAYEQYF. CDR3 sequence (DNA): TGCGCCAGCAGCCAAGGGGGACTAGCGTACGAGCAGTACTTC.